Listed below are T cell receptor beta chains from one sample, sequenced in a study of blood T cell repertoires in COVID-19. Data came from immunoSEQ multiplex PCR; TCRdb stores just in-frame clones and leaves some out. The table has some 220,000 clones, roughly 84% seen once. What was sequenced was peripheral blood. The receptor source for this set is a woman of 80 years or more with active or convalescent COVID-19. The CDR3 runs from the conserved cysteine through the conserved F or W. D genes are given only for firm matches. The size entry is marked missing in some rows and otherwise reads once, few, many or a size class.

D gene: TRBD2
CDR3 length: 14
clone size: .
J gene: TRBJ2-7
V gene: TRBV18
CDR3 DNA: TGTGCCAGCTCACATGGGTGGGGGGGAGACGAGCAGTACTTC
CDR3 protein: CASSHGWGGDEQYF

D gene: .
CDR3 length: 14
clone size: once
J gene: TRBJ1-5
V gene: TRBV30
CDR3 DNA: TGTGCCTGGACCTCCGGGAATAGCAATCAGCCCCAGCATTTT
CDR3 protein: CAWTSGNSNQPQHF

D gene: .
CDR3 length: 17
clone size: .
J gene: TRBJ2-5
V gene: TRBV11-2
CDR3 DNA: TGTGCCAGCAGCTTAGATCTGAACAGGCCTGCGGAAGAGACCCAGTACTTC
CDR3 protein: CASSLDLNRPAEETQYF

D gene: .
CDR3 length: 15
clone size: few
J gene: TRBJ1-1
V gene: TRBV15
CDR3 DNA: TGTGCCACCAGCAGAGATCAGGGCCTAAGTACTGAAGCTTTCTTT
CDR3 protein: CATSRDQGLSTEAFF

D gene: .
CDR3 length: 14
clone size: .
J gene: TRBJ2-5
V gene: TRBV6-2/TRBV6-3
CDR3 DNA: TGTGCCAGCAGTCCGACAGGGACTGCAGAGACCCAGTACTTC
CDR3 protein: CASSPTGTAETQYF

D gene: TRBD1
CDR3 length: 14
clone size: .
J gene: TRBJ2-5
V gene: TRBV5-4
CDR3 DNA: TGTGCCAGCAGCACACGGGAAGGGGGCGGGACCCAGTACTTC
CDR3 protein: CASSTREGGGTQYF

D gene: .
CDR3 length: 12
clone size: .
J gene: TRBJ1-2
V gene: TRBV12-3/TRBV12-4
CDR3 DNA: TGTGCCAGCAGTTTTAGTGGAGGAGGCTACACCTTC
CDR3 protein: CASSFSGGGYTF

D gene: TRBD1
CDR3 length: 15
clone size: .
J gene: TRBJ1-4
V gene: TRBV4-3
CDR3 DNA: TGCGCCAGCAGCCAAGGTGACAGGGACGAAGAGAAACTGTTTTTT
CDR3 protein: CASSQGDRDEEKLFF

D gene: TRBD1
CDR3 length: 15
clone size: .
J gene: TRBJ1-2
V gene: TRBV9
CDR3 DNA: TGTGCCAGCAGCGAACAGACAGGGTCCAACTATGGCTACACCTTC
CDR3 protein: CASSEQTGSNYGYTF

D gene: TRBD2
CDR3 length: 15
clone size: .
J gene: TRBJ2-3
V gene: TRBV2
CDR3 DNA: TGTGCCAGCACCTCGGGACTAGCGGGACTACATACGCAGTATTTT
CDR3 protein: CASTSGLAGLHTQYF

D gene: .
CDR3 length: 17
clone size: few
J gene: TRBJ2-1
V gene: TRBV7-9
CDR3 DNA: TGTGCCAGCAGCTTAGCTCCCCAAGTTGGGCCTTACAATGAGCAGTTCTTC
CDR3 protein: CASSLAPQVGPYNEQFF

D gene: .
CDR3 length: 14
clone size: .
J gene: TRBJ2-3
V gene: TRBV19
CDR3 DNA: TGTGCCAGTAGGCCTCAGGGTAGCACAGATACGCAGTATTTT
CDR3 protein: CASRPQGSTDTQYF

D gene: .
CDR3 length: 11
clone size: .
J gene: TRBJ2-1
V gene: TRBV13
CDR3 DNA: TGTGCCAGCAGCCTCTACAATGAGCAGTTCTTC
CDR3 protein: CASSLYNEQFF

D gene: .
CDR3 length: 18
clone size: few
J gene: TRBJ2-3
V gene: TRBV6-1
CDR3 DNA: TGTGCCAGCAGTGATTCCCCTACGGGGGAAACTAGCACAGATACGCAGTATTTT
CDR3 protein: CASSDSPTGETSTDTQYF

D gene: TRBD1
CDR3 length: 14
clone size: .
J gene: TRBJ1-2
V gene: TRBV30
CDR3 DNA: TGTGCCTGGAGGGACAGGGGGAGAAGCTATGGCTACACCTTC
CDR3 protein: CAWRDRGRSYGYTF

D gene: TRBD2
CDR3 length: 16
clone size: .
J gene: TRBJ2-3
V gene: TRBV7-2
CDR3 DNA: TGTGCCAGCAGCTCGCACGGGACTACTGACACAGATACGCAGTATTTT
CDR3 protein: CASSSHGTTDTDTQYF

D gene: .
CDR3 length: 14
clone size: .
J gene: TRBJ2-2
V gene: TRBV6-5
CDR3 DNA: TGTGCCAGCAGCCGGGGATGGAACACCGGGGAGCTGTTTTTT
CDR3 protein: CASSRGWNTGELFF

D gene: .
CDR3 length: 15
clone size: few
J gene: TRBJ2-7
V gene: TRBV5-8
CDR3 DNA: TGTGCCAGCAGCGGTAACAGCCTAGGGGACTACGAGCAGTACTTC
CDR3 protein: CASSGNSLGDYEQYF

D gene: TRBD1
CDR3 length: 15
clone size: .
J gene: TRBJ1-6
V gene: TRBV5-1
CDR3 DNA: TGCGCCAGCAGCTTGGCAGGGGGCGCGGGGGAGCCCCTCCACTTT
CDR3 protein: CASSLAGGAGEPLHF

D gene: .
CDR3 length: 12
clone size: .
J gene: TRBJ2-7
V gene: TRBV12-3/TRBV12-4
CDR3 DNA: TGTGCCAGCAGTTTTTTGCTATACGAGCAGTACTTC
CDR3 protein: CASSFLLYEQYF

D gene: TRBD2
CDR3 length: 14
clone size: .
J gene: TRBJ2-3
V gene: TRBV3-1/TRBV3-2
CDR3 DNA: TGTGCCAGCAGGCCAGCGGGAGGAGGGGATACGCAGTATTTT
CDR3 protein: CASRPAGGGDTQYF

D gene: .
CDR3 length: 13
clone size: .
J gene: TRBJ2-2
V gene: TRBV6-6
CDR3 DNA: TGTGCCACACAACACAGTGGCACCGGGGAGCTGTTTTTT
CDR3 protein: CATQHSGTGELFF

D gene: TRBD1
CDR3 length: 15
clone size: .
J gene: TRBJ1-2
V gene: TRBV19
CDR3 DNA: TGTGCCAGTAGTCCCCTTGACAGGGGAAACTATGGCTACACCTTC
CDR3 protein: CASSPLDRGNYGYTF

D gene: .
CDR3 length: 15
clone size: .
J gene: TRBJ2-5
V gene: TRBV18
CDR3 DNA: TGTGCCAGCTTCATCGGACTCCAGTACCAAGAGACCCAGTACTTC
CDR3 protein: CASFIGLQYQETQYF

D gene: TRBD1
CDR3 length: 15
clone size: .
J gene: TRBJ2-1
V gene: TRBV7-2
CDR3 DNA: TGTGCCAGCAGCCTCGGACAGGGGGCCAACAATGAGCAGTTCTTC
CDR3 protein: CASSLGQGANNEQFF

D gene: .
CDR3 length: 15
clone size: .
J gene: TRBJ2-5
V gene: TRBV28
CDR3 DNA: TGTGCCAGCAGTTTACCGACAGGCTCCAAACGGGCCCAGTACTTC
CDR3 protein: CASSLPTGSKRAQYF

D gene: TRBD2
CDR3 length: 17
clone size: .
J gene: TRBJ2-7
V gene: TRBV11-3
CDR3 DNA: TGTGCCAGCAGCTTAGATACGGCTAGCGGGGGCGACTACGAGCAGTACTTC
CDR3 protein: CASSLDTASGGDYEQYF

D gene: .
CDR3 length: 12
clone size: .
J gene: TRBJ2-5
V gene: TRBV3-1/TRBV3-2
CDR3 DNA: TGTGCCAGCAGTCGCGGGGCAGAGACCCAGTACTTC
CDR3 protein: CASSRGAETQYF

D gene: .
CDR3 length: 13
clone size: .
J gene: TRBJ2-5
V gene: TRBV15
CDR3 DNA: TGTGCCACCAGCAGAGATCGGTGGGAGACCCAGTACTTC
CDR3 protein: CATSRDRWETQYF

D gene: TRBD1
CDR3 length: 13
clone size: .
J gene: TRBJ1-2
V gene: TRBV6-5
CDR3 DNA: TGTGCCAGCTCTTGGACAGGGGACTATGGCTACACCTTC
CDR3 protein: CASSWTGDYGYTF

D gene: TRBD2
CDR3 length: 16
clone size: once
J gene: TRBJ2-7
V gene: TRBV7-9
CDR3 DNA: TGTGCCAGCAGCTTGTGGCTAGCGGGAGAGTACTACGAGCAGTACTTC
CDR3 protein: CASSLWLAGEYYEQYF

D gene: .
CDR3 length: 13
clone size: .
J gene: TRBJ1-1
V gene: TRBV28
CDR3 DNA: TGTGCCAGCAGATACAGGGTGGGCACTGAAGCTTTCTTT
CDR3 protein: CASRYRVGTEAFF

D gene: .
CDR3 length: 15
clone size: .
J gene: TRBJ1-1
V gene: TRBV3-1/TRBV3-2
CDR3 DNA: TGTGCCAGCAGCCAAGAATTTAACGGGAACACTGAAGCTTTCTTT
CDR3 protein: CASSQEFNGNTEAFF

D gene: TRBD1
CDR3 length: 16
clone size: .
J gene: TRBJ1-4
V gene: TRBV9
CDR3 DNA: TGTGCCAGCAGCCGTTCGGGGACAGGTGGTAATGAAAAACTGTTTTTT
CDR3 protein: CASSRSGTGGNEKLFF

D gene: TRBD1
CDR3 length: 15
clone size: .
J gene: TRBJ2-7
V gene: TRBV5-1
CDR3 DNA: TGCGCCAGCAGCTTGACCTCCGGGACAGGGATGCGGCGGTACTTC
CDR3 protein: CASSLTSGTGMRRYF

D gene: .
CDR3 length: 13
clone size: .
J gene: TRBJ1-2
V gene: TRBV7-2
CDR3 DNA: TGTGCCAGCAGCTTAGCGTACGGTTCTGGCTACACCTTC
CDR3 protein: CASSLAYGSGYTF

D gene: .
CDR3 length: 16
clone size: .
J gene: TRBJ2-1
V gene: TRBV7-3
CDR3 DNA: TGTGCCAGCAGCCCCCCCGGGGGTAGCTCCTACAATGAGCAGTTCTTC
CDR3 protein: CASSPPGGSSYNEQFF

D gene: .
CDR3 length: 13
clone size: .
J gene: TRBJ2-7
V gene: TRBV18
CDR3 DNA: TGTGCCAGCTCACCACGCGAGTACTACGAGCAGTACTTC
CDR3 protein: CASSPREYYEQYF

D gene: .
CDR3 length: 12
clone size: many
J gene: TRBJ1-2
V gene: TRBV29-1
CDR3 DNA: TGCAGCGGAGGAGGAGCTAACTATGGCTACACCTTC
CDR3 protein: CSGGGANYGYTF

D gene: TRBD2
CDR3 length: 14
clone size: .
J gene: TRBJ2-5
V gene: TRBV28
CDR3 DNA: TGTGCCAGCAGTTTAGTAGCGGGCGAAGAGACCCAGTACTTC
CDR3 protein: CASSLVAGEETQYF

D gene: TRBD1
CDR3 length: 15
clone size: .
J gene: TRBJ1-5
V gene: TRBV6-2/TRBV6-3
CDR3 DNA: TGTGCCAGCAGTGATCACAGGGGGTACAATCAGCCCCAGCATTTT
CDR3 protein: CASSDHRGYNQPQHF

D gene: TRBD2
CDR3 length: 16
clone size: many
J gene: TRBJ2-2
V gene: TRBV14
CDR3 DNA: TGTGCCAGCAGCCAAAGACTAGCGGGAAACACCGGGGAGCTGTTTTTT
CDR3 protein: CASSQRLAGNTGELFF

D gene: .
CDR3 length: 12
clone size: .
J gene: TRBJ2-3
V gene: TRBV20-1
CDR3 DNA: TGCAGTGCTAGTCAACCGGGGGATACGCAGTATTTT
CDR3 protein: CSASQPGDTQYF

D gene: .
CDR3 length: 13
clone size: .
J gene: TRBJ1-1
V gene: TRBV19
CDR3 DNA: TGTGCCAGTAGCCCGCCGGCGGACACTGAAGCTTTCTTT
CDR3 protein: CASSPPADTEAFF

D gene: TRBD1
CDR3 length: 15
clone size: .
J gene: TRBJ2-5
V gene: TRBV6-5
CDR3 DNA: TGTGCCAGCAGTTATCAAGGACAGGCCCCAGGGACCCAGTACTTC
CDR3 protein: CASSYQGQAPGTQYF

D gene: .
CDR3 length: 14
clone size: .
J gene: TRBJ2-3
V gene: TRBV7-2
CDR3 DNA: TGTGCCAGCAGCTTATTTCAAAGCACAGATACGCAGTATTTT
CDR3 protein: CASSLFQSTDTQYF

D gene: .
CDR3 length: 15
clone size: few
J gene: TRBJ2-7
V gene: TRBV28
CDR3 DNA: TGTGCCAGCAGTTTAAGGAGCGGTCTCGCCTACGAGCAGTACTTC
CDR3 protein: CASSLRSGLAYEQYF

D gene: TRBD1
CDR3 length: 17
clone size: .
J gene: TRBJ1-6
V gene: TRBV7-2
CDR3 DNA: TGTGCCAGCAGCTTACGCGGGACAGGGGGCTCTTATTCACCCCTCCACTTT
CDR3 protein: CASSLRGTGGSYSPLHF

D gene: .
CDR3 length: 16
clone size: .
J gene: TRBJ1-2
V gene: TRBV2
CDR3 DNA: TGTGCCAGCAGTGAGCGGGAAGGTGGGGGTGGCTATGGCTACACCTTC
CDR3 protein: CASSEREGGGGYGYTF

D gene: .
CDR3 length: 15
clone size: .
J gene: TRBJ1-3
V gene: TRBV18
CDR3 DNA: TGTGCCAGCTCACCACAGACTGGCTCTGGAAACACCATATATTTT
CDR3 protein: CASSPQTGSGNTIYF

D gene: .
CDR3 length: 15
clone size: .
J gene: TRBJ1-5
V gene: TRBV15
CDR3 DNA: TGTGCCACCAGCAGAAAAGCAGGGGAGGGTCAGCCCCAGCATTTT
CDR3 protein: CATSRKAGEGQPQHF

D gene: .
CDR3 length: 14
clone size: once
J gene: TRBJ2-7
V gene: TRBV25-1
CDR3 DNA: TGTGCCAGCGGCCGGGATGGATTCGGCTACGAGCAGTACTTC
CDR3 protein: CASGRDGFGYEQYF

D gene: .
CDR3 length: 18
clone size: .
J gene: TRBJ2-3
V gene: TRBV5-4
CDR3 DNA: TGTGCCAGCAGCTTCGGCCAGTTTCAGCGGTTCCCCACAGATACGCAGTATTTT
CDR3 protein: CASSFGQFQRFPTDTQYF

D gene: .
CDR3 length: 15
clone size: .
J gene: TRBJ2-2
V gene: TRBV10-3
CDR3 DNA: TGTGCCATCAGTGAGTCGGCCGGAGGCGGAGGGGAGCTGTTTTTT
CDR3 protein: CAISESAGGGGELFF

D gene: TRBD2
CDR3 length: 16
clone size: .
J gene: TRBJ2-7
V gene: TRBV19
CDR3 DNA: TGTGCCAGTAGTATAAAGGTTGGGACTATCTCCTACGAGCAGTACTTC
CDR3 protein: CASSIKVGTISYEQYF

D gene: TRBD1
CDR3 length: 15
clone size: .
J gene: TRBJ2-7
V gene: TRBV18
CDR3 DNA: TGTGCCAGCTCACCACGGACAGGGGAGGCCTACGAGCAGTACTTC
CDR3 protein: CASSPRTGEAYEQYF

D gene: TRBD1
CDR3 length: 15
clone size: few
J gene: TRBJ1-6
V gene: TRBV5-1
CDR3 DNA: TGCGCCAGCAGCGACCGGACAGGGGGAATCTCACCCCTCCACTTT
CDR3 protein: CASSDRTGGISPLHF